The sequence of this T cell receptor (beta chain) was determined in a study of CD8+CD57+ T cells in acquired aplastic anemia (dated by TCRdb to 2016 to 2019). The study in broad terms: DNA extracted from sorted CD4+ and CD8+ cells had a mean of approximately 3.3 ug, with a range of 0.2 to 27.4 ug. CD8+CD57+ expansion was defined as a frequency above the mean frequency observed in healthy subjects.

The CDR3 spans 13 residues, from the cysteine through the phenylalanine. The sequence is cut down to CDR3 DNA, 39 bases in frame from base 1. Based on the germline V gene, the CDR1 and CDR2 sequences are SGHVS and FNYEAQ. The germline ends are 9 bases apart after V is trimmed by 5 bases and J by 4 bases. Genomic DNA served as template for TCR beta VDJ combination and CDR3 sequence profiling. TCR repertoire sequencing was run on an Illumina HiSeq 2000. Regarding the original processing steps: Repertoire assessment relied on Simpson's diversity index, CDR3 size and DJ length profiles, and TRBV/TRBJ rearrangement plots. The most abundant DNA sequence in the deep sequencing data was taken as the immunodominant clone. CDR3 amino acid sequences were checked for sharing across subjects and were also compared against the VDJdb database and published repertoires. The raw public reads went through TCRdb reprocessing: fastp at Q25, MiXCR clone calling, in-frame beta chains kept. Every distinct CDR3 protein forms one entry, paired with its most common genes and DNA. It is TCRdb's table, rather than the study itself, that gives the V and J calls and clone size. This sample is represented by hundreds of thousands of distinct CDR3 sequences; roughly a third of them were singletons. 0.7% to 1% of the sample belongs to the ten largest clones.

Notes on this clonotype: Its target antigen remains unknown. Base qualities are not recorded, but no much larger clone differs from it by a single base.

What the authors observed across the whole study: Patients and healthy controls showed no significant difference in CD8+ Simpson's diversity (P=0.060). Roughly 30 CD8+ CDR3 sequences were found to be shared between patients and controls, but these sequences appeared to be highly expressed in patients and within the immunodominant clones of the patients.

Flow cytometry had shown CD8+CD57+ cell expansion in the patients selected for sequencing. Every patient had severe acquired aplastic anemia, diagnosed using the International Study of Aplastic Anemia and Agranulocytosis and Camitta criteria. At the time blood was sampled, none of the patients had received any therapy. The study deep-sequenced TCR repertoires of sorted CD4+ and CD8+ blood T cells from severe aplastic anemia patients and healthy subjects. In the USA, patient enrollment took place under clinicaltrials.gov protocols 00001620, 01623167, 00001397, 00071045, 00081523 and 00961064. Ficoll-Paque density gradient centrifugation was used to isolate peripheral blood mononuclear cells. Before DNA was extracted, CD4+ and CD8+ T cells were sorted using either FACS or magnetic beads.

In this chain, TRBV7-6 is recombined with TRBJ1-5, with no reliable assignment of the D segment. Sequencing was done on a sample of sorted CD4+, CD8+, or CD8+CD57+ T cells (not recorded which) from PBMCs. This TCR was recovered from a human donor with aplastic anemia. The CDR3: CASSQTGNQPQHF. The nucleotides are TGTGCCAGCAGCCAGACCGGGAATCAGCCCCAGCATTTT.